These T cell receptor beta chains were read from a single sample in a study of shared clonotypes between healthy human individuals. Profiling relied on immunoSEQ multiplex PCR, and the TCRdb table lists in-frame clones only, not all of them. Of 2 million to 2.5 million clones listed, 93% are singletons. What was sequenced was naive CD4+ T cells from PBMCs. These receptors were obtained from a man between 18 and 35 years old in good health. Some clones in this sample may be carry-over from other donors' samples. CDR3s include the opening cysteine and the closing phenylalanine or tryptophan. Each record gives: V gene, D gene, clone size, CDR3 protein. The D gene is left open where the match is weak. Size is stated for part of the rows, as once, few or many counts, or as a class when the clone is expanded.

TRBV29-1 - - CSVEDFGQGNSYEQYF
TRBV29-1 - - CSVVDSYEAFF
TRBV5-4 TRBD2 - CASSPSGKNTGELFF
TRBV9 - few CASSAWTGNTEAFF
TRBV7-2 TRBD2 - CASSLGLAGIGYEQYF
TRBV7-3 - - CASSLSRLATYEQYF
TRBV7-2 - - CASSLVKGETQYF
TRBV5-1 - - CASSLLGSTEAFF
TRBV7-2 TRBD1 - CASSLSRGGGYTF
TRBV2 - - CASSEEDGETQYF
TRBV28 - - CASSLLRGEAFF
TRBV7-2 - - CASSHDTDSYNEQFF
TRBV4-1 TRBD1 once CASSPRDRASGNTIYF
TRBV7-2 - - CASSRTPYTQYF
TRBV5-1 TRBD2 - CASSQGLAEYNEQFF
TRBV7-3 - - CASSGAGAYNEQFF
TRBV12-5 TRBD1 - CASGLGTGTAGELFF
TRBV28 TRBD2 - CASPPGGGRADTQYF
TRBV7-2 - - CASSLQELGGNEQFF
TRBV4-1 - - CASSQGRAGRSNQPQHF